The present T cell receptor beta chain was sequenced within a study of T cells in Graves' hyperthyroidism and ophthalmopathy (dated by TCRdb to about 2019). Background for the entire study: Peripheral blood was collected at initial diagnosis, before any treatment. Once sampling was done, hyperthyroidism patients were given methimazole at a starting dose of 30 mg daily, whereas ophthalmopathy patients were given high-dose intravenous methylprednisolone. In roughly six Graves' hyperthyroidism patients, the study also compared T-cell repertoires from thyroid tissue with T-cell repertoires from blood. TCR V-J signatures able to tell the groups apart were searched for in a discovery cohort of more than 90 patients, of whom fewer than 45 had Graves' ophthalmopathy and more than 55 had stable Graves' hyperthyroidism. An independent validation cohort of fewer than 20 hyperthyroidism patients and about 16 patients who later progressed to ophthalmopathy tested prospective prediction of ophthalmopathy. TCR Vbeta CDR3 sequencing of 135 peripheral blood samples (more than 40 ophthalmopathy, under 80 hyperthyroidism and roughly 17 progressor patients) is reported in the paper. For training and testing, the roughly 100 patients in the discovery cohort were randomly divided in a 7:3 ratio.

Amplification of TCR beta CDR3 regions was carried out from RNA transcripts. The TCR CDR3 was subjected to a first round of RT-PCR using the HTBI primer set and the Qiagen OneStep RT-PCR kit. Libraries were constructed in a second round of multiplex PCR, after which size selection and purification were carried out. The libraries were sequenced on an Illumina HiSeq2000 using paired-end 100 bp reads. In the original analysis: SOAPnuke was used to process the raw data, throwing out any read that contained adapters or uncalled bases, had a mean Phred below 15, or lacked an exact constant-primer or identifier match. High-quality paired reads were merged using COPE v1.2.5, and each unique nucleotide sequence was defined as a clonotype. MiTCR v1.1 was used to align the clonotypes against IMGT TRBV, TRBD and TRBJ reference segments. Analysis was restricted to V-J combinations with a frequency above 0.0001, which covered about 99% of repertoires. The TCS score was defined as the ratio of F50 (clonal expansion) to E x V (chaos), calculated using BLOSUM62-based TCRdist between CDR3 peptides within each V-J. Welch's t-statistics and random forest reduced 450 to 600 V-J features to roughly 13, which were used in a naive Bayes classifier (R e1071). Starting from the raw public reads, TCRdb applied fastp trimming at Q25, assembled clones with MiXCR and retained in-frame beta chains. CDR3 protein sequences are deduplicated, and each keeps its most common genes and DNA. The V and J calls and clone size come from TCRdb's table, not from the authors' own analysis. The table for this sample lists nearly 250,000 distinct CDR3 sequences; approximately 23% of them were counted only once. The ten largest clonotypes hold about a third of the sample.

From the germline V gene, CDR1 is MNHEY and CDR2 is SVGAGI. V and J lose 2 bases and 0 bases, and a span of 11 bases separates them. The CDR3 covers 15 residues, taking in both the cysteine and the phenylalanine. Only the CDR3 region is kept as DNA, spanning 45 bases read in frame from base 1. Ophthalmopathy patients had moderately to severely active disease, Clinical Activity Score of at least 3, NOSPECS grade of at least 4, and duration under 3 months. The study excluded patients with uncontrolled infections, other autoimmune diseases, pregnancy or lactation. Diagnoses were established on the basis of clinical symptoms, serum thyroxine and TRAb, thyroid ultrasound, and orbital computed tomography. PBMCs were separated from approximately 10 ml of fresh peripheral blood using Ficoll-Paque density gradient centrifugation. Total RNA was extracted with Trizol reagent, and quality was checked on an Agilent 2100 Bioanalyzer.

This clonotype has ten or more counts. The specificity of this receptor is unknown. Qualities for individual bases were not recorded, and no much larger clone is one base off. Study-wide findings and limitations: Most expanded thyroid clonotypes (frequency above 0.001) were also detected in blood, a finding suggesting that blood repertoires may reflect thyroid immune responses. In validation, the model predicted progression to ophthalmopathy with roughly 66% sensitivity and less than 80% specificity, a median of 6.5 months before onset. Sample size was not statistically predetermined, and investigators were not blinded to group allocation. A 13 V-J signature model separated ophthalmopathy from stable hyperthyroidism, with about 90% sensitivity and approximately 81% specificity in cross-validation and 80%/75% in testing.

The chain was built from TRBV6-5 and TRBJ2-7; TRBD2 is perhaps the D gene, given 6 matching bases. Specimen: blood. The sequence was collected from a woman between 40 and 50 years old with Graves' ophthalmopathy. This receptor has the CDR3 CASSYEKTSSYEQYF. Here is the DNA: TGTGCCAGCAGTTACGAGAAGACTAGCTCCTACGAGCAGTACTTC.